One sample yielded the 21 T cell receptor beta chains listed below, sequenced in a study of long-term antiretroviral therapy in people with HIV. Survey-level immunoSEQ v3.0 assays were run. The data were produced by immunoSEQ multiplex PCR, yet TCRdb's version contains in-frame clones alone and is incomplete. The sample gives about 34,000 clones, 75% to 85% of which show up once; under 4% is in the top ten. The material was unsorted PBMCs, obtained 1.9 years after starting antiretroviral therapy. Receptors were obtained from a man younger than 30 with HIV.

In this sample, this clone turned up a few times. V is TRBV4-2 and J is TRBJ2-5, with D possibly matching TRBD1 (6 bases). Between the trimmed V and J ends, which lost 4 bases and 4 bases, there was a span of 13 bases. CDR1 and CDR2 from the germline V gene are LGHNA and YNFKEQ. This CDR3 is 14 amino acids long. The CDR3 spells CASSPPGVGETQYF. Here the CDR3 DNA reads TGTGCCAGCAGCCCGCCAGGGGTCGGAGAGACCCAGTACTTC.

The J gene is TRBJ2-4, the V gene TRBV6-5; D unclear. The V gene's germline CDR1 is MNHEY and CDR2 SVGAGI. Trimming removed 2 bases at V and 8 bases at J, with 10 bases between. This CDR3 is built from 13 residues. CDR3 nucleotides: TGTGCCAGCAGTTACGCAGCTGGGGACATTCAGTACTTC. It is translated as CASSYAAGDIQYF.

The chain combines TRBV7-3 with TRBJ2-2; D gene uncertain. Germline V gene data show CDR1 as SGHTA and CDR2 as FQGTGA. The CDR3 covers 15 residues. V was shortened by 1 base and J by 4 bases, with 10 bases between the two germline ends. CDR3 nucleotides: TGTGCCAGCAGCTTAAACGGCAGGTCCACCGGGGAGCTGTTTTTT. Residues: CASSLNGRSTGELFF.

This clone was counted between two and nine times. The chain carries TRBV5-6 and TRBJ1-5; D possibly corresponds to TRBD1 (5 bases). Trimming stripped 4 bases from V and 5 bases from J, with 13 bases between. Germline CDR1 reads SGHDT; CDR2 reads YYEEEE. The CDR3 covers 14 residues. The CDR3 here is CASSKPGLYQPQHF. CDR3 coding DNA: TGTGCCAGCAGCAAACCGGGACTTTATCAGCCCCAGCATTTT.

This clone was seen more than once but under ten times. The chain links TRBV2 to TRBJ1-5; D call uncertain. The CDR3 is 13 residues long. V lost 5 bases to trimming and J lost 7 bases, with 12 bases between them. From germline, CDR1 is SNHLY and CDR2 FYNNEI. The CDR3 is CASSNWAQQPQHF. The CDR3, as DNA: TGTGCCAGCAGTAACTGGGCGCAACAGCCCCAGCATTTT.

V usage is TRBV6-1 and J usage is TRBJ1-2, with a weak D call TRBD1 (5 bases). Germline loops: CDR1 MNHNS, CDR2 SASEGT. V was shortened by 4 bases and J by 4 bases, with 7 bases between the two germline ends. This CDR3 region has 12 residues. This CDR3 is CASSGDSYGYTF. The CDR3 DNA is TGTGCCAGCAGTGGCGACAGCTATGGCTACACCTTC.

The rearrangement joins TRBV6-1 to TRBJ1-5, with a tentative D call TRBD1 (6 bases). Trimming took off 4 bases at V and 1 base at J, with 11 bases between the two ends. Germline assignment: CDR1 MNHNS and CDR2 SASEGT. The CDR3 totals 15 residues. Here the CDR3 DNA reads TGTGCCAGCAGTGTACAGGGAGGCAGCAATCAGCCCCAGCATTTT. Its translation is CASSVQGGSNQPQHF.

The count of this clone is one. The chain joins TRBV4-1 to TRBJ2-3; D may be TRBD1 (7 bases). This CDR3 has 15 residues. The V end lost 0 bases, the J end lost 5 bases, and 12 bases lay between the germline ends. The V gene's germline CDR1 is MGHRA and CDR2 YSYEKL. The CDR3 loop is CASSQDRQGGDTQYF. CDR3 sequence (DNA): TGCGCCAGCAGCCAAGATCGGCAGGGGGGAGATACGCAGTATTTT.

This clone was counted once. The V call is TRBV5-6, the J call TRBJ1-2, with D possibly matching TRBD1 (5 bases). V lost 4 bases and J 4 bases, leaving 14 bases between the germline ends. Germline-derived CDR1 and CDR2 are SGHDT and YYEEEE. The CDR3 sequence is 14 residues long. In DNA, the CDR3 is TGTGCCAGCAGCCCCCGGGCAGGGAGCTATGGCTACACCTTC. This codes for CASSPRAGSYGYTF.

V and J are TRBV11-3 and TRBJ2-7; tentative D call: TRBD2 (5 bases). V lost 5 bases, J lost 0 bases, and 20 bases lay in between. The CDR3 is 17 amino acids. Germline V CDR1 and CDR2: SGHNT, YENEEA. In nucleotides, the CDR3 is TGTGCCAGCAGCCACCGGGGTCTAATTGCGAGCTCCTACGAGCAGTACGTC. Residues: CASSHRGLIASSYEQYV.

V is TRBV27 and J is TRBJ1-2; the D gene is possibly TRBD1 (5 bases). There are 17 residues in the CDR3. Per the germline V gene, CDR1 is MNHEY and CDR2 is SMNVEV (reference sequence). The V end lost 3 bases, the J end lost 0 bases, and 17 bases lay between the germline ends. The CDR3 loop is CASSLGRGVKANYGYTF. For the CDR3, the DNA is TGTGCCAGCAGTTTGGGGCGCGGGGTCAAAGCTAACTATGGCTACACCTTC.

The chain is built from TRBV5-6 and TRBJ1-2; D gene uncertain. The CDR3 runs 13 residues. The V gene's germline CDR1 is SGHDT and CDR2 YYEEEE. Between the trimmed V and J ends, which lost 4 bases and 2 bases, there was a span of 9 bases. The CDR3 DNA reads as TGTGCCAGCAGCCCTGACCCGAACTATGGCTACACCTTC. Amino acid sequence: CASSPDPNYGYTF.

This clone is a singleton in its sample. The chain couples TRBV7-3 to TRBJ1-1; no reliable D call. Trimming took off 3 bases at V and 4 bases at J, with 9 bases between the two ends. The CDR3 covers 13 residues. Germline V lookup: CDR1 SGHTA, CDR2 FQGTGA. The CDR3 protein is CASSFAGSTEAFF. The CDR3 DNA reads TGTGCCAGCAGCTTTGCTGGGAGCACTGAAGCTTTCTTT.

The count of this clone is one. This chain uses TRBV7-6 with TRBJ1-2; the match to TRBD1 covers 7 bases. V shed 1 base and J 4 bases; nucleotides not matched to a gene: 6. The CDR3 loop spans 15 amino acids. The germline V gene encodes CDR1 SGHVS and CDR2 FNYEAQ. DNA of the CDR3: TGTGCCAGCAGCTTAGGGCAGGGGGATGCCTATGGCTACACCTTC. Translating gives CASSLGQGDAYGYTF.

This clone was detected a few times. V is TRBV6-5 and J is TRBJ2-7; D is possibly TRBD1 (7 bases). CDR3 length equals 16 residues. Germline values: CDR1 MNHEY, CDR2 SVGAGI. Trimming shortened V by 0 bases and J by 3 bases, and 15 bases separated the two germline ends. The CDR3 loop is CASSYSYPGGGYEQYV. DNA of the CDR3: TGTGCCAGCAGTTACTCGTATCCAGGGGGAGGCTACGAGCAGTACGTC.

The chain couples TRBV11-2 to TRBJ2-5; D is unclear. Trimming left V 4 bases short and J 5 bases short, with 14 bases between. The CDR3 has 14 amino acids. Germline CDR1 SGHAT, CDR2 FQNNGV. The CDR3 DNA follows: TGTGCCAGCAGCTCCCCCCCCCGGTGGGAGACCCAGTACTTC. Its translation is CASSSPPRWETQYF.

This clone was found a few times. The genes are TRBV6-4 and TRBJ2-3, with 7 nucleotides matching TRBD1. CDR3 length equals 14 residues. The ends lost 3 bases at V and 2 bases at J; junction bases unmatched: 2. Per the germline V gene, CDR1 is MRHNA and CDR2 is SNTAGT. CDR3 amino acids: CASSEGQTTDTQYF. In nucleotides, the CDR3 is TGTGCCAGCAGTGAGGGACAGACCACAGATACGCAGTATTTT.

This clone is termed medium-sized (0.01 to 0.1%). The chain links TRBV15 to TRBJ2-3, with 10 nucleotides matching TRBD2. This CDR3 spans 15 amino acids. Trimming cost V 4 bases and J 2 bases; bases outside gene matches: 3. Germline CDR1 and CDR2: LNHNV and YYDKDF (reference sequence). Here the CDR3 reads CATSTGTSDTDTQYF. The CDR3 DNA reads TGTGCCACCAGCACCGGGACTAGCGACACAGATACGCAGTATTTT. Full variable domain (remainder filled in from reference TRBV15 and TRBJ2-3): DAMVIQNPRYQVTQFGKPVTLSCSQTLNHNVMYWYQQKSSQAPKLLFHYYDKDFNNEADTPDNFQSRRPNTSFCFLDIRSPGLGDTAMYLCATSTGTSDTDTQYFGPGTRLTVL.

This clone was seen a handful of times. The chain recombines TRBV10-3 with TRBJ2-5; 9 nucleotides line up with TRBD1. Germline CDR1 ENHRY, CDR2 SYGVKD. The trim removed 10 bases at V and 7 bases at J, leaving 19 bases unmatched. The CDR3 is 16 residues long. CDR3 sequence (DNA): TGTGCCACAGGACAAGCCGGGACAGGGATGTTTGGGACCCAGTACTTC. Its translation is CATGQAGTGMFGTQYF.

The rearrangement joins TRBV7-2 to TRBJ2-1; 8 nucleotides agree with TRBD2. Losses at the gene ends were 1 base for V and 4 bases for J; bases not matched to a gene: 3. The germline CDR1 and CDR2 sequences are SGHTA and FQGNSA. The CDR3 extends over 15 amino acids. The chain's CDR3 is CASSLVPGGYNEQFF. Written as DNA, the CDR3 is TGTGCCAGCAGCTTAGTTCCGGGGGGGTACAATGAGCAGTTCTTC.

The chain uses TRBV18 and TRBJ1-4; weak D call: TRBD1 (5 bases). The CDR3 spans 13 residues. V shed 3 bases and J shed 5 bases, with 7 bases lying between them. In germline, CDR1 is KGHSH, CDR2 LQKENI. Here the CDR3 DNA reads TGTGCCAGCTCACCGGGACGGAATGAAAAACTGTTTTTT. Protein sequence: CASSPGRNEKLFF. Full variable domain (remainder filled in from reference TRBV18 and TRBJ1-4): NAGVMQNPRHLVRRRGQEARLRCSPMKGHSHVYWYRQLPEEGLKFMVYLQKENIIDESGMPKERFSAEFPKEGPSILRIQQVVRGDSAAYFCASSPGRNEKLFFGSGTQLSVL.